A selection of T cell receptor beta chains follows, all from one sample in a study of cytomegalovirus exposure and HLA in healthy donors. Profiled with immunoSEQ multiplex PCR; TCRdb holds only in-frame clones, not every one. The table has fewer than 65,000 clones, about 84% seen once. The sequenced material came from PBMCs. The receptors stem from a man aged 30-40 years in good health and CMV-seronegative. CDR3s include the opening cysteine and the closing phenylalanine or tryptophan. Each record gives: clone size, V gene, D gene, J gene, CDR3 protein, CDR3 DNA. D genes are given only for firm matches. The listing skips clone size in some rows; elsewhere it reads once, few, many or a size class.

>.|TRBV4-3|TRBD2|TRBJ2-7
CASSQDLEVAGGNEQYF
TGCGCCAGCAGCCAAGATCTGGAGGTAGCGGGAGGCAACGAGCAGTACTTC
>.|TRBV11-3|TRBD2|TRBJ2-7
CASSPHWGGRDSYEQYF
TGTGCCAGCAGCCCTCACTGGGGGGGACGAGACTCCTACGAGCAGTACTTC
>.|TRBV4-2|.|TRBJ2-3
CASSQDRGGDPTDTQYF
TGTGCCAGCAGCCAAGATAGAGGGGGTGACCCCACAGATACGCAGTATTTT
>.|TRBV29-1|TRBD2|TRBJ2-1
CSVGLVAGGSGNEQFF
TGCAGCGTTGGCTTAGTAGCGGGAGGGTCAGGCAATGAGCAGTTCTTC
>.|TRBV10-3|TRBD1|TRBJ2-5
CAISVDRGGGETQYF
TGTGCCATCAGTGTGGACAGGGGTGGAGGAGAGACCCAGTACTTC
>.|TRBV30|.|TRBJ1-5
CAWSVGEGGQPQHF
TGTGCCTGGAGTGTAGGGGAGGGCGGCCAGCCCCAGCATTTT
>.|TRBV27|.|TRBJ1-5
CASRGIEGYQPQHF
TGTGCCAGCAGGGGAATTGAGGGCTATCAGCCCCAGCATTTT
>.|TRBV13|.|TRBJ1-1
CASSLRGSGMNTEAFF
TGTGCCAGCAGCTTAAGAGGGTCGGGTATGAACACTGAAGCTTTCTTT
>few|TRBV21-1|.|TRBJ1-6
CASSMRDRAYNSPLHF
TGTGCCAGCAGCATGAGGGATAGGGCCTATAATTCACCCCTCCACTTT
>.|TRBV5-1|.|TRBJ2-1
CASSESGEQFF
TGCGCCAGCAGCGAGAGCGGTGAGCAGTTCTTC
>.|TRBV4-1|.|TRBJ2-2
CASSQDSGTSNTGELFF
TGCGCCAGCAGCCAAGATTCCGGGACTTCCAACACCGGGGAGCTGTTTTTT
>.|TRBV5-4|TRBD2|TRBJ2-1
CASSQGLAGVGAYNEQFF
TGTGCCAGCAGCCAGGGACTAGCGGGAGTAGGGGCCTACAATGAGCAGTTCTTC
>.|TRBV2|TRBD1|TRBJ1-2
CASVGQGIPTSYGYTF
TGTGCCAGCGTTGGACAGGGGATCCCCACGAGCTATGGCTACACCTTC
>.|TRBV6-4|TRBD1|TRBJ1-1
CASRVTGGARNTEAFF
TGTGCCAGCAGGGTAACAGGGGGCGCCCGGAACACTGAAGCTTTCTTT
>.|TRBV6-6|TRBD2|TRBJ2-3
CASSYRSGSADTQYF
TGTGCCAGCAGTTACAGGAGCGGGAGCGCAGATACGCAGTATTTT
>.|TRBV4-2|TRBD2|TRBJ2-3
CASSPSLAGAGDTQYF
TGTGCCAGCAGCCCCTCACTAGCGGGGGCCGGGGATACGCAGTATTTT
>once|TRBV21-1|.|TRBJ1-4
CASSKVDGFNEKLFF
TGTGCCAGCAGCAAAGTTGACGGGTTCAACGAAAAACTGTTTTTT
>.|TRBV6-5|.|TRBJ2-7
CASSYSRTGWTYEQYF
TGTGCCAGCAGTTACTCGAGAACAGGGTGGACCTACGAGCAGTACTTC
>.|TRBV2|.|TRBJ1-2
CASSVNRALYGYTF
TGTGCCAGCAGTGTAAACAGGGCCTTATATGGCTACACCTTC
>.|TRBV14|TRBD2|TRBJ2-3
CASSQDLLAGGASDAYF
TGTGCCAGCAGCCAAGATCTATTGGCGGGGGGCGCTTCCGATGCGTATTTT
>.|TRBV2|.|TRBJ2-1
CASSGLAGTGNEQFF
TGTGCCAGCAGTGGTCTAGCGGGGACAGGCAATGAGCAGTTCTTC
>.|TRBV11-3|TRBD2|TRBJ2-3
CASSSKSGGALDTQYF
TGTGCCAGCAGCTCCAAGTCGGGAGGGGCTCTAGATACGCAGTATTTT
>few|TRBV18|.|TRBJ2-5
CASSPNDRIQETQYF
TGTGCCAGCTCACCTAACGACAGGATTCAAGAGACCCAGTACTTC
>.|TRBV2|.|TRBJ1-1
CASTWPGVTEAFF
TGTGCCAGCACCTGGCCCGGGGTAACTGAAGCTTTCTTT
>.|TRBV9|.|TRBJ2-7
CASSSSPTREQYF
TGTGCCAGCAGCTCTAGTCCAACGAGGGAGCAGTACTTC
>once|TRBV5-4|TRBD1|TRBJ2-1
CASSLEGAPYNEQFF
TGTGCCAGCAGCTTGGAGGGGGCCCCCTACAATGAGCAGTTCTTC
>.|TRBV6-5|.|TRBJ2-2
CASSLRSGNTGELFF
TGTGCCAGCAGTTTGCGGTCTGGCAACACCGGGGAGCTGTTTTTT
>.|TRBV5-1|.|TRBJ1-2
CASSSTGNSNYGYTF
TGCGCCAGCAGCTCGACAGGAAATTCCAACTATGGCTACACCTTC
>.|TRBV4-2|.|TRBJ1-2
CASSQAVGQPNYGYTF
TGTGCCAGCAGCCAAGCCGTCGGACAGCCTAACTATGGCTACACCTTC
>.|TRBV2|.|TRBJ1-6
CASSLTRGSPLHF
TGTGCCAGCAGCCTCACCCGAGGTTCACCCCTCCACTTT
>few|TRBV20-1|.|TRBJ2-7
CSARVADEQYF
TGCAGTGCTAGGGTGGCAGACGAGCAGTACTTC
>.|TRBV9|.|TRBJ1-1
CASSPSFGGSAFF
TGTGCCAGCAGCCCATCATTCGGGGGGTCGGCTTTCTTT